The rows below give T cell receptor beta chains drawn from one sample of a study of human T cells and chemical hapten exposure. TCRdb analysed the RACE reads with MiXCR anew, one entry per CDR3 protein. Of around 200,000 distinct CDR3 sequences listed, about 25% are singletons. Sequencing was performed on whole blood, taken in connection with sensitization to the hapten diphenylcyclopropenone (DPC). These receptors all stem from a woman aged 40 to 55 with alopecia areata. Some clones in this sample may be carry-over from other donors' samples. CDR3s include the opening cysteine and the closing phenylalanine or tryptophan. D genes are given only for firm matches. Clone size appears in some rows only: once, few, many, or a class for an expanded clone.

d_gene | abundance | j_gene | v_gene | CDR3nt | CDR3aa
NA | NA | TRBJ2-7 | TRBV3-1 | TGTGCCAGCAGCCAAGGGGGGTCGCCCGTTTACGAGCAGTACTTC | CASSQGGSPVYEQYF
NA | NA | TRBJ2-2 | TRBV6-5 | TGTGCCAGCAGACCGCACAGGACGGACGGGACCGGGGAGCTGTTTTTT | CASRPHRTDGTGELFF
TRBD1 | few | TRBJ2-4 | TRBV5-8 | TGTGCCAGCACATTAGAGGGGGCAACGGACATTCAGTACTTC | CASTLEGATDIQYF
NA | few | TRBJ2-1 | TRBV20-1 | TGCAGTGCTACCGACGTCCAAATACCATTCAATGAGCAGTTCTTC | CSATDVQIPFNEQFF
TRBD1 | NA | TRBJ1-2 | TRBV6-6 | TGTGCCAGCAGTCAGGGGACAGCCTATGGCTACACCTTC | CASSQGTAYGYTF
NA | NA | TRBJ2-5 | TRBV20-1 | TGCAGTGCTGTAGACGGAGCGCAAGAGACCCAGTACTTC | CSAVDGAQETQYF
NA | NA | TRBJ1-3 | TRBV28 | TGTGCCGGCGGGTCTGGAAACACCATATATTTT | CAGGSGNTIYF
NA | NA | TRBJ2-3 | TRBV6-5 | TGTGCCAGCAGTTACGGCGGGCCAGGGACAGATACGCAGTATTTT | CASSYGGPGTDTQYF
NA | NA | TRBJ1-2 | TRBV28 | TGTGCCAGCAGCCCGGACAGCGAGGTCGATGGCTACACCTTC | CASSPDSEVDGYTF
NA | NA | TRBJ2-5 | TRBV5-4 | TGTGCCAGCAGCTTGAAACGACAATGGGAGGCCCAGTACTTC | CASSLKRQWEAQYF
NA | NA | TRBJ2-4 | TRBV9 | TGTGCCAGCAGCCCTTTCACAGAGAGACTAGCCAAAAACATTCAGTACTTC | CASSPFTERLAKNIQYF
TRBD1 | NA | TRBJ2-5 | TRBV3-1 | TGTGCCAGCAGCCGGGGACAGACGTACCAAGAGACCCAGTACTTC | CASSRGQTYQETQYF
TRBD2 | few | TRBJ2-7 | TRBV6-5 | TGTGCCAGCAGCTCCCGCCTAGCGGGAGGCCTGTCGGCCAATAGGGAGCAGTACTTC | CASSSRLAGGLSANREQYF
NA | few | TRBJ2-1 | TRBV27 | TGTGCCAGCAGTTTAAGGGAGACGACAGGCCGGCAGTTCTTC | CASSLRETTGRQFF
NA | NA | TRBJ2-5 | TRBV6-5 | TGTGCCAGCAGTCGAACTAAAGGGACCCAGTACTTC | CASSRTKGTQYF
NA | many | TRBJ2-3 | TRBV29-1 | TGCAGCGTTGACGGAGACACCCTCACAGATACGCAGTATTTT | CSVDGDTLTDTQYF
NA | NA | TRBJ1-4 | TRBV5-8 | TGTGCCAGCAGCTTGGGCGTTAGTACCATCGAAAAACTGTTTTTT | CASSLGVSTIEKLFF
NA | many | TRBJ1-1 | TRBV29-1 | TGCAGCGTTGATAGTGGGGTTGGGGGCACTGAAGCTTTCTTT | CSVDSGVGGTEAFF
TRBD1 | NA | TRBJ2-5 | TRBV7-2 | TGTGCCAGCAGCTTACACGCAACAGGGGGAGGCGAGACCCAGTACTTC | CASSLHATGGGETQYF
NA | NA | TRBJ1-4 | TRBV18 | TGTGCCAGCTCACCTTATACGACAGCCCAGGGGGAAAAACTGTTTTTT | CASSPYTTAQGEKLFF
TRBD1 | once | TRBJ1-4 | TRBV4-2 | TGTGCCAGCAGCCAAGATTTGACAGGGGGTAATGAAAAACTGTTTTTT | CASSQDLTGGNEKLFF
NA | few | TRBJ1-1 | TRBV6-6 | TGTGCCAGCAGTTACCGGGGCGATGAAGCTTTCTTT | CASSYRGDEAFF
NA | NA | TRBJ2-3 | TRBV7-9 | TGTGCCAGCCGTAGCGGACGTAACACAGATACGCAGTATTTT | CASRSGRNTDTQYF
NA | many | TRBJ1-5 | TRBV29-1 | TGCAGCGTCCAGTCCTCCCAGGGTCAGCCCCAGCATTTT | CSVQSSQGQPQHF
NA | NA | TRBJ2-7 | TRBV28 | TGTGCCAGCTTAGGGGACAACTCCTACGAGCAGTACTTC | CASLGDNSYEQYF
NA | few | TRBJ1-1 | TRBV29-1 | TGCAGCGTTGAGTCGGTGCCCGATGCGGCGACTGAAGCTTTCTTT | CSVESVPDAATEAFF
NA | NA | TRBJ1-1 | TRBV6-5 | TGTGCCAGCAGTTCCCCTGGGGTACAAGCTTTCTTT | CASSSPGVQAFF
TRBD2 | NA | TRBJ2-3 | TRBV10-3 | TGTGCCATCAGCGCTAGCGGGGGCACAGATACGCAGTATTTT | CAISASGGTDTQYF
NA | few | TRBJ1-6 | TRBV10-1 | TGCGCCAGAGGACAGAATTCACCCCTCCACTTT | CARGQNSPLHF
NA | few | TRBJ1-5 | TRBV4-3 | TGCGCCAGCAGCCAAGGTCAGGATCAGCCCCAGCATTTT | CASSQGQDQPQHF
TRBD1 | few | TRBJ2-1 | TRBV29-1 | TGCAGCGTCGGGACAGGGAACAATGAGCAGTTCTTC | CSVGTGNNEQFF
TRBD1 | few | TRBJ2-3 | TRBV29-1 | TGCAGCGTGCCGGGACAGGGGTGGGCAGATACGCAGTATTTT | CSVPGQGWADTQYF
NA | NA | TRBJ1-2 | TRBV20-1 | TGCAGTGCTAGAGATAACGGTGATGGCAGGGATTATGGCTACACCTTC | CSARDNGDGRDYGYTF
TRBD2 | few | TRBJ2-7 | TRBV28 | TGTGCCAGCAGTTTTACGGGAGGCCTTTACGAGCAGTACTTC | CASSFTGGLYEQYF
TRBD1 | NA | TRBJ1-1 | TRBV2 | TGTGCCAGCAGCGAACAGGGGGCGCAAACTGAAGCTTTCTTT | CASSEQGAQTEAFF
NA | NA | TRBJ1-2 | TRBV4-3 | TGCGCCAGCAGCGTCAAAGGGGCAGCTCATGGCTACACCTTC | CASSVKGAAHGYTF
TRBD1 | many | TRBJ2-3 | TRBV20-1 | TGCAGAGTTATTCCCGGACAGGGGGCAATAGATACGCAGTATTTT | CRVIPGQGAIDTQYF
NA | few | TRBJ1-1 | TRBV6-2/TRBV6-3 | TGTGCCAGCAGTTACCCAATCAGGGGTATGAACACTGAAGCTTTCTTT | CASSYPIRGMNTEAFF
TRBD2 | few | TRBJ2-5 | TRBV20-1 | TGCAGTGCCGAGACTAGCCTTCAAGAGACCCAGTACTTC | CSAETSLQETQYF
TRBD2 | few | TRBJ2-5 | TRBV29-1 | TGCAGCGTTGATCCTCTAGCGGGAAAAGGAGAGACCCAGTACTTC | CSVDPLAGKGETQYF
TRBD1 | few | TRBJ2-2 | TRBV5-4 | TGTGCCAGCAGCTCCGGGCTGATGACAGGGGTTAGGGAGCTGTTTTTT | CASSSGLMTGVRELFF
TRBD1 | few | TRBJ1-4 | TRBV6-1 | TGTGCCAGCAAACTCGGGACAGCAACTAATGAAAAACTGTTTTTT | CASKLGTATNEKLFF
TRBD1 | NA | TRBJ1-6 | TRBV7-9 | TGTGCCAGCAGCCCACCGGGACAGGAGAACTCACCCCTCCACTTT | CASSPPGQENSPLHF
NA | NA | TRBJ1-6 | TRBV27 | TGTGCCAGCAGTTTCCGCACCCGCGCTGGAGAACAGGGTAATTCACCCCTCCACTTT | CASSFRTRAGEQGNSPLHF
TRBD1 | NA | TRBJ2-5 | TRBV10-3 | TGTGCCATCAGCTCCGGGACAGTCCAAGAGACCCAGTACTTC | CAISSGTVQETQYF
TRBD1 | NA | TRBJ1-4 | TRBV6-6 | TGTGCCAGCAGTGCCTCCCCGGGACAGACTGAAAAACTGTTTTTT | CASSASPGQTEKLFF
NA | few | TRBJ2-2 | TRBV7-9 | TGTGCCAGCAGCCCGAAAACGAACACCGGGGAGCTGTTTTTT | CASSPKTNTGELFF
NA | NA | TRBJ1-5 | TRBV2 | TGTGCCAGCAGTGCAAACATGCCTAGCAATCAGCCCCAGCATTTT | CASSANMPSNQPQHF
NA | NA | TRBJ2-5 | TRBV29-1 | TGCAGCGTTGAAGAGCGCTTGAGGGAGACCCAGTACTTC | CSVEERLRETQYF
NA | NA | TRBJ1-6 | TRBV20-1 | TGCAGTGCCAGAGGAGGAGGCTCCTATAATTCACCCCTCCACTTT | CSARGGGSYNSPLHF
NA | few | TRBJ2-7 | TRBV20-1 | TGCAGTGCTAGAGACGCTGTCGGAGGGGGCAACGAGCAGTACTTC | CSARDAVGGGNEQYF
TRBD2 | NA | TRBJ2-7 | TRBV29-1 | TGCAGCGCCGGGACTAGGCATACCTACGAGCAGTACTTC | CSAGTRHTYEQYF
TRBD2 | NA | TRBJ2-1 | TRBV7-2 | TGTGCCAGCAGCCAAATGACTAGCGGGAGACCCTACAATGAGCAGTTCTTC | CASSQMTSGRPYNEQFF
TRBD2 | NA | TRBJ2-7 | TRBV27 | TGTGCCAGCAGTTTACTAGCGGCCTCCTCCTACGAGCAGTACTTC | CASSLLAASSYEQYF